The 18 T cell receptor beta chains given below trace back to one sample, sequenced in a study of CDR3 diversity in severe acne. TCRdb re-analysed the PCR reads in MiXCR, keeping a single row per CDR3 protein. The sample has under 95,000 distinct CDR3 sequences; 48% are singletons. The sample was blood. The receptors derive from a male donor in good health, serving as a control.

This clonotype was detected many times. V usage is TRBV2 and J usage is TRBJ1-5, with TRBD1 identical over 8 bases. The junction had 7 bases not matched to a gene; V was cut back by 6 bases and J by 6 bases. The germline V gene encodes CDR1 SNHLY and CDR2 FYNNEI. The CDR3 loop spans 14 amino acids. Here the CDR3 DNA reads TGTGCCAGCAGGGCAGGGGGCGGGGGTCAGCCCCAGCATTTT. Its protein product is CASRAGGGGQPQHF.

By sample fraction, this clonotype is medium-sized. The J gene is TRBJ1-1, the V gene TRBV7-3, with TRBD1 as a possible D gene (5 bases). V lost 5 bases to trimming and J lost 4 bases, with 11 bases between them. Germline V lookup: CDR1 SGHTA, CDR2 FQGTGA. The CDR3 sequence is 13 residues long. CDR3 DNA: TGTGCCAGCAGCACCTCCAGGGTCACTGAAGCTTTCTTT. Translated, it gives CASSTSRVTEAFF.

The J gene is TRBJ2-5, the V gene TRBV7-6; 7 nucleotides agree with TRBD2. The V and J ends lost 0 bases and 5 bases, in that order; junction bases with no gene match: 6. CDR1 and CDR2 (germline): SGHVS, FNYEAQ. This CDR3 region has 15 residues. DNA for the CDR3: TGTGCCAGCAGCTTAGCGGGAGGGCCTTGGGAGACCCAGTACTTC. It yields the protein CASSLAGGPWETQYF.

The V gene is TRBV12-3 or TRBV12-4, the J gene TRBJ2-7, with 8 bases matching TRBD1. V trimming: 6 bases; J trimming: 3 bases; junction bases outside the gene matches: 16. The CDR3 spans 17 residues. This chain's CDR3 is CASRNAGGTEAFYEQYF. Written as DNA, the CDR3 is TGTGCCAGCAGGAACGCAGGGGGCACTGAAGCTTTCTACGAGCAGTACTTC.

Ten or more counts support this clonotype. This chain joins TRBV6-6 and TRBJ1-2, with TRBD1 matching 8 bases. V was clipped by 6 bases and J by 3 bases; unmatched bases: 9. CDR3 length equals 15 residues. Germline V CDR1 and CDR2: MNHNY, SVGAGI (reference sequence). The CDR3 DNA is TGTGCCAGCAGCGCTTCGCCGGACAGGGACTATGGCTACACCTTC. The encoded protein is CASSASPDRDYGYTF.

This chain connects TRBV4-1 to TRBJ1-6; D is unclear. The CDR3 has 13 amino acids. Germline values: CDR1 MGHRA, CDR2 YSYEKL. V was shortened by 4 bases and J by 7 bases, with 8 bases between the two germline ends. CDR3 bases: TGCGCCAGCAGCCGGGCTATCAATTCACCCCTCCACTTT. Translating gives CASSRAINSPLHF.

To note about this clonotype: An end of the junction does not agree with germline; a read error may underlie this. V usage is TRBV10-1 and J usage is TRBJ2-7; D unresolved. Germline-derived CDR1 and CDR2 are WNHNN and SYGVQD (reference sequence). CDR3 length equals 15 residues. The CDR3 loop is CASSSPGRLLGEQYF. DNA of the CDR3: TGTGCCAGCAGTTCCCCCGGTAGGCTGCTAGGCGAGCAGTACTTC.

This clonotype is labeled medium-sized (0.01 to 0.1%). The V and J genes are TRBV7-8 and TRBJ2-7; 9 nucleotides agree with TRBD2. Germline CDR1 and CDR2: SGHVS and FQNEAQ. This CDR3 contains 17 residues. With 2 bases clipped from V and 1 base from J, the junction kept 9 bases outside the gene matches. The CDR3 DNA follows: TGTGCCAGCAGCTTAATGGGTCGACTAGCGGAGTCCTACGAGCAGTACTTC. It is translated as CASSLMGRLAESYEQYF.

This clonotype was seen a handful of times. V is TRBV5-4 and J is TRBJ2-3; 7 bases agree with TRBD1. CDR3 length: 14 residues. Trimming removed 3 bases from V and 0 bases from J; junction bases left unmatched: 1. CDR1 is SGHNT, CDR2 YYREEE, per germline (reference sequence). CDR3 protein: CASSSGQSTDTQYF. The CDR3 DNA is TGTGCCAGCAGCTCGGGACAGAGCACAGATACGCAGTATTTT. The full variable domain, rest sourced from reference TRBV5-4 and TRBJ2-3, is ETGVTQSPTHLIKTRGQQVTLRCSSQSGHNTVSWYQQALGQGPQFIFQYYREEENGRGNFPPRFSGLQFPNYSSELNVNALELDDSALYLCASSSGQSTDTQYFGPGTRLTVL.

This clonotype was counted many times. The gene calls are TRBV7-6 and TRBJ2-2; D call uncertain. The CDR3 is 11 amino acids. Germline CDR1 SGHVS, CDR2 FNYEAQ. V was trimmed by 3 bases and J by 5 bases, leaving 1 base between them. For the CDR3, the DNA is TGTGCCAGCAGCTTTACCGGGGAGCTGTTTTTT. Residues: CASSFTGELFF.

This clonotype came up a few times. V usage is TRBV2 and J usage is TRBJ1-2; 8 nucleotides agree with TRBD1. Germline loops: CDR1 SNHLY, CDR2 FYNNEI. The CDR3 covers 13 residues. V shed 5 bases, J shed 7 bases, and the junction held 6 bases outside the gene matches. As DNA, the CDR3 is TGTGCCAGCAGTTACAGGGGGTTGAGTGGCTACACCTTC. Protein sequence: CASSYRGLSGYTF.

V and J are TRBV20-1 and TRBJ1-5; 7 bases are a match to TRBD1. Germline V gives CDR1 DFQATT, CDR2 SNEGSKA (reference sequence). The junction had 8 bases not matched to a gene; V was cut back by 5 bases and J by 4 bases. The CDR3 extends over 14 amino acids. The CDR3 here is CSAWDRARNQPQHF. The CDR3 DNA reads TGCAGTGCTTGGGACAGAGCCCGAAATCAGCCCCAGCATTTT.

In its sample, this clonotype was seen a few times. The CDR3: CASSAGGGYEQYF. The CDR3 DNA sequence: TGTGCCAGCAGCGCGGGGGGGGGCTACGAGCAGTACTTC. The V gene is TRBV2, the J gene TRBJ2-7, with 9 bases identical to TRBD2. This CDR3 contains 13 residues. V lost 6 bases, J lost 3 bases, and 3 bases stayed unmatched. Germline V gene sequence: CDR1 SNHLY, CDR2 FYNNEI.

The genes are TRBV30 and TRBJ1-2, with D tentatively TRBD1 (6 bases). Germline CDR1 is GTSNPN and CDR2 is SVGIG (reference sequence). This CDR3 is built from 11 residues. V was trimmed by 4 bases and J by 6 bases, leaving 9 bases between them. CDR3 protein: CAWKQGNGYTF. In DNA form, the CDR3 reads TGTGCCTGGAAACAGGGAAATGGCTACACCTTC.

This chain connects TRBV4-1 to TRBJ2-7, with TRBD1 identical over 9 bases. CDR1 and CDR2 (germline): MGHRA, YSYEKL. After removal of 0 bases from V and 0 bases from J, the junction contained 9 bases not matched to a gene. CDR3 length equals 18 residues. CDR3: CASSQDRWGGQGSYEQYF. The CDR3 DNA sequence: TGCGCCAGCAGCCAAGATCGATGGGGGGGACAGGGCTCCTACGAGCAGTACTTC.

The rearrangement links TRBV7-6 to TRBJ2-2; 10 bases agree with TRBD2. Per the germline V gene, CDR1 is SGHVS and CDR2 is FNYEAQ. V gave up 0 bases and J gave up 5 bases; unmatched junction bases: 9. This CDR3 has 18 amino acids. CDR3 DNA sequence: TGTGCCAGCAGCTTAGCGCTCCCCCTAGCGGGAGCAACCGGGGAGCTGTTTTTT. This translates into CASSLALPLAGATGELFF.

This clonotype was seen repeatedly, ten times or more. The CDR3 sequence: CASSQDVLRGGISGANVLTF. The CDR3 DNA sequence: TGTGCCAGCAGCCAGGATGTTTTGAGGGGGGGGATCTCTGGGGCCAACGTCCTGACTTTC. V is TRBV14 and J is TRBJ2-6; D may be TRBD2 (7 bases). The CDR3 has 20 residues. V was pared by 3 bases and J by 0 bases, with 21 bases between. Per the germline V gene, CDR1 is SGHDN and CDR2 is FVKESK.

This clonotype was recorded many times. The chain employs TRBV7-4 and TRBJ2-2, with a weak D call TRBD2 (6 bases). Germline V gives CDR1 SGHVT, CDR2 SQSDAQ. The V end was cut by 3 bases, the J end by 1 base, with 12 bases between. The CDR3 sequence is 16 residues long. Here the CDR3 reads CASSFLGLENTGELFF. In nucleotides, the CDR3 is TGTGCCAGCAGCTTTTTGGGACTGGAGAACACCGGGGAGCTGTTTTTT. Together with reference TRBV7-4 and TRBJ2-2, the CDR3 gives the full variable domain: GAGVSQSPRYKVAKRGRDVALRCDSISGHVTLYWYRQTLGQGSEVLTYSQSDAQRDKSGRPSGRFSAERPERSVSTLKIQRTEQGDSAVYLCASSFLGLENTGELFFGEGSRLTVL.